This T cell receptor beta chain was sequenced during a study of cytomegalovirus exposure and HLA in healthy donors. Across the whole study: About 200 million T cells yielded some 120 million unique TCR beta sequences in earlier analysis. Findings and limits, study-wide: A cluster of highly shared sequence variants was likely a sequencing artifact.

The V end was cut by 5 bases, the J end by 7 bases, with 14 bases between. This CDR3 comprises 14 residues. CDR1 is SGHTA, CDR2 FQGNSA, per germline. PCR was performed using 60 Vbeta and 13 Jbeta primers. Sequenced by immunoSEQ multiplex PCR; TCRdb stores in-frame clones only, minus some. This table has approximately 150,000 clones, approximately 79% appearing once. Of note for this clone: Its antigen is unidentified.

V and J are TRBV7-2 and TRBJ1-4; TRBD1 is a possible D gene (5 bases). The sequenced sample consisted of PBMCs. The receptor was isolated from a man aged 55 to 70 in good health and CMV-seronegative. CDR3 sequence reads: CASSPVGVSEKLFF. Written as DNA, the CDR3 is TGTGCCAGCAGCCCGGTAGGGGTGAGTGAAAAACTGTTTTTT.